This T cell receptor beta chain is from a study of Ad26.COV2.S vaccination and SARS-CoV-2 variants. Study information: Donor was assigned to the Ad26.COV2.S arm of trial COV1001.

TCRdb keeps only in-frame clones here, not all; method: immunoSEQ multiplex PCR. The sample carries around 250,000 clones, around 85% recorded once. Treatment given: around 19 received Ad26.COV2.S at low or high dose, single or two shots; a few received placebo; per-sample allocation not given. The samples date from day 63 after the first vaccine or placebo injection. The material was peripheral blood, obtained in a trial of Ad26.COV2.S vaccine versus placebo. The clonotype comes from a person between 18 and 65 years old who received the Ad26.COV2.S COVID-19 vaccine or a placebo.

As DNA, the CDR3 is TGTGCCAGCAGCTTAGTGTACACTGAAGCTTTCTTT. It translates to CASSLVYTEAFF. The V call is TRBV7-9, the J call TRBJ1-1; D call uncertain. V was pared by 1 base and J by 3 bases, with 3 bases between. CDR1 and CDR2 (germline): SEHNR, FQNEAQ (reference sequence). This CDR3 region has 12 residues.